This T cell receptor beta chain is drawn from a study of cytomegalovirus exposure and HLA in healthy donors. General study results and limits: The classifier reportedly diagnosed cytomegalovirus status with high specificity and sensitivity. Association of a missense DCLRE1C variant with TCR beta V- and J-gene trimming was reported in a later analysis.

Germline lookup yields CDR1 SGHAT and CDR2 FQNNGV. The CDR3 is 20 amino acids. The V gene lost 0 bases and the J gene lost 3 bases, with 24 bases spanning the gap. Samples came from healthy bone marrow donors. 60 Vbeta and 13 Jbeta primers were used in PCR. Libraries were prepared by immunoSEQ multiplex PCR; TCRdb keeps only in-frame clonotypes and omits some of them. The sample carries 150,000 to 200,000 clones, 65% to 80% recorded once. A note on this clone: Its antigen is unidentified.

The clonotype comes from a woman aged 40 to 50 in good health and CMV-seronegative. The sample consisted of PBMCs. The chain uses TRBV11-2 and TRBJ2-1; D is perhaps TRBD2 (6 bases). The CDR3 protein is CASSLDDLAAKISSYNEQFF. CDR3 nucleotides: TGTGCCAGCAGCTTAGATGATTTAGCGGCCAAGATAAGTAGCTACAATGAGCAGTTCTTC.